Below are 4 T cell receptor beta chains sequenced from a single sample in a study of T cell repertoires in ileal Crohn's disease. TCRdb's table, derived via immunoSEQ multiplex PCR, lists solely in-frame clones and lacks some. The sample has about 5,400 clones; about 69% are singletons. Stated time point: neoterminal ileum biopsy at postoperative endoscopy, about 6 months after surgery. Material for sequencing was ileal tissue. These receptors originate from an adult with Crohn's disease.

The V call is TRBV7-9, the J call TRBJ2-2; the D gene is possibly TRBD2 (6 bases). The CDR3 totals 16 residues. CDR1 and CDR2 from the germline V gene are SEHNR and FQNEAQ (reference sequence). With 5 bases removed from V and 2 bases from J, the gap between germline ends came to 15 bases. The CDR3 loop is CASSRNVGGNTGELFF. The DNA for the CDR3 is TGTGCCAGCAGCCGTAATGTGGGGGGAAACACCGGGGAGCTGTTTTTT.

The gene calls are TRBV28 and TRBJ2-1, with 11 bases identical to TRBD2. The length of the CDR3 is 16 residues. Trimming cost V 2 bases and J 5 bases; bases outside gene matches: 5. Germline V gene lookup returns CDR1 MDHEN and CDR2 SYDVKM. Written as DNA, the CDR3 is TGTGCCAGCAGTTTAGCGGGGACTAGCGGAAACAATGAGCAGTTCTTC. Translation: CASSLAGTSGNNEQFF.

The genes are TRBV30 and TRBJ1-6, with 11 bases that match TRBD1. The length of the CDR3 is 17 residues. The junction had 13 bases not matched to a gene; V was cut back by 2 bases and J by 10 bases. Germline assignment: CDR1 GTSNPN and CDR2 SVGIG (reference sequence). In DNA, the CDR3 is TGTGCCTGGAGTAGGAGGACAGGGGGCGATTGGGGGTCACCCCTCCACTTT. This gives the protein CAWSRRTGGDWGSPLHF.

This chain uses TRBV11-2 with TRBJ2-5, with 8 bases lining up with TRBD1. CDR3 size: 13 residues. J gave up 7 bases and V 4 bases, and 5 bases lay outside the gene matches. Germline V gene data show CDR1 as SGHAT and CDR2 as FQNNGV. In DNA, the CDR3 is TGTGCCAGCAGCTCGACAGGGGAAGGGACCCAGTACTTC. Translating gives CASSSTGEGTQYF.